This T cell receptor (beta chain) was captured in a study of shared clonotypes between healthy human individuals. Donors had no recently reported acute infections or vaccinations and were HIV-negative. Caucasian adults residing in Nashville, Tennessee made up all the donors. With respect to this clone: Its antigen is not known.

Regarding the study as a whole: Unshared clonotypes carried lower generation probabilities than those common to all four donors.

Sorted-subset replicate PCRs used 200 ng of genomic DNA. This amount corresponded to 33,000 or so T cell genomes. The protocol was immunoSEQ multiplex PCR, while the TCRdb copy is restricted to in-frame clones and leaves out a portion. The data show under 85,000 clones, 60% to 70% seen once. Material for sequencing was memory CD8+ T cells sorted from blood. Subset specified: CD45RO+ cells pooled with CCR7-negative TemRA cells. This receptor was taken from a man aged 25-45 years in good health.

As DNA, the CDR3 is TGTGCCACCTCGCCAAGAAACTATGGCTACACCTTC. Its protein is CATSPRNYGYTF. The chain links TRBV19 to TRBJ1-2; no definite D call. V was cut by 10 bases and J by 2 bases, with 11 bases left in between. There are 12 residues in the CDR3. CDR1 is LNHDA and CDR2 is SQIVND in the germline V gene (reference sequence).